This TCR beta chain was sequenced during a study of cytomegalovirus exposure and HLA in healthy donors. Study findings and constraints: Most TCR beta V segments were productive about 87% or about 30% of the time in an earlier analysis. The study recorded some 160 TCR beta chains that were cytomegalovirus-associated.

At collection, donors were nominally healthy, but unrecorded immune exposures were probable. As for this clone: The target antigen is unknown.

Germline values: CDR1 MGHRA, CDR2 YSYEKL. The CDR3 totals 15 residues. The V gene lost 4 bases and the J gene lost 3 bases, with 15 bases spanning the gap. PCR amplification relied on 60 Vbeta primers (plus 13 Jbeta primers). Sequencing used immunoSEQ multiplex PCR; TCRdb keeps in-frame clones, though not all of them. The sample contains 90,000 or so clones, roughly 80% of which appear only once. The chain links TRBV4-1 to TRBJ1-1; weak D call: TRBD1 (5 bases). The specimen sequenced was PBMCs. This sequence originates from a boy younger than 18 in good health and CMV-seronegative. The CDR3: CASSPLDGAYTEAFF. The CDR3 bases are TGCGCCAGCAGCCCGCTTGATGGGGCTTACACTGAAGCTTTCTTT.